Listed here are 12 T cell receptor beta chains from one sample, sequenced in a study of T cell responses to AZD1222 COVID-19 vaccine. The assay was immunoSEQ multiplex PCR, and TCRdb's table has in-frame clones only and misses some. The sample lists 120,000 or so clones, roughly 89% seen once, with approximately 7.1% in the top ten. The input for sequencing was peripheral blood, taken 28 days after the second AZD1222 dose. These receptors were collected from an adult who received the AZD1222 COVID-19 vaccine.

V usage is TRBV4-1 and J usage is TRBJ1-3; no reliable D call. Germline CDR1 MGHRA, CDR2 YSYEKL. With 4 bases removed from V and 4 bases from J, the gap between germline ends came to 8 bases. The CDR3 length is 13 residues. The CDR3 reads CASSRAEGNTIYF. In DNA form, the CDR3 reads TGCGCCAGCAGCCGAGCCGAGGGAAACACCATATATTTT.

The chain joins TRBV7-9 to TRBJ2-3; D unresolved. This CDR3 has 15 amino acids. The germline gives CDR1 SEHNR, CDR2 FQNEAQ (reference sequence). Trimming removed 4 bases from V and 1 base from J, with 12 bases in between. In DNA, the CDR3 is TGTGCCAGCAGCTCTCCCGAAGGCCGCACAGATACGCAGTATTTT. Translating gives CASSSPEGRTDTQYF.

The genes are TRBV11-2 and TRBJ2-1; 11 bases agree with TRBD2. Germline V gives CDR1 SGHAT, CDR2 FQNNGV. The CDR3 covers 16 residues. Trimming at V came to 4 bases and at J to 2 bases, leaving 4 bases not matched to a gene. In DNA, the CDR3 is TGTGCCAGCAGCTCGGGACTAGCGGTAACCTACAATGAGCAGTTCTTC. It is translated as CASSSGLAVTYNEQFF.

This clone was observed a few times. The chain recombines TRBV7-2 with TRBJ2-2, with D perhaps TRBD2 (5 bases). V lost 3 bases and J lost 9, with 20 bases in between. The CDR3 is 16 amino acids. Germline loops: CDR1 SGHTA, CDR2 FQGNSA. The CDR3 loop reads CASSLSVEIGGRELFF. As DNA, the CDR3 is TGTGCCAGCAGCTTGTCCGTGGAAATAGGAGGCCGGGAGCTGTTTTTT.

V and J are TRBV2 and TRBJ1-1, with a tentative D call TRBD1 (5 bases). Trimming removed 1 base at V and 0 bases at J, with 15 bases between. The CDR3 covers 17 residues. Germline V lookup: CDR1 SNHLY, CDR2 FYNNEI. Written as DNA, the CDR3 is TGTGCCAGCAGTGAAGGGGGCGCGGGGTGGGTGAACACTGAAGCTTTCTTT. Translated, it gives CASSEGGAGWVNTEAFF.

In DNA, the CDR3 is TGCGCCAGCAGCCAAGGACATCAGGGGGCGCACGAGCAGTACTTC. Its translation: CASSQGHQGAHEQYF. This chain links TRBV4-3 with TRBJ2-7; 8 nucleotides line up with TRBD1. The germline V gene encodes CDR1 LGHNA and CDR2 YSLEER. The CDR3 has 15 residues. Losses at the gene ends were 1 base for V and 5 bases for J; bases not matched to a gene: 7.

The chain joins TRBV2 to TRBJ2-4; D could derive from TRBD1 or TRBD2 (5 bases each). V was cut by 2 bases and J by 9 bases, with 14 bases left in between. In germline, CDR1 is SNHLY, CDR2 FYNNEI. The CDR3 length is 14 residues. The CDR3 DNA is TGTGCCAGCAGTGAACCCGCCGGGACCAGCATTCAGTACTTC. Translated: CASSEPAGTSIQYF.

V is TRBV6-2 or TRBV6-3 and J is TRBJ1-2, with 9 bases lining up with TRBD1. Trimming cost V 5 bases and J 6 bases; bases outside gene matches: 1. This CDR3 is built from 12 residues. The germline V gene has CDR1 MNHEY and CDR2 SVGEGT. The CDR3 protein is CASSRDRDGYTF. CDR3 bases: TGTGCCAGCAGTCGGGACAGGGATGGCTACACCTTC.

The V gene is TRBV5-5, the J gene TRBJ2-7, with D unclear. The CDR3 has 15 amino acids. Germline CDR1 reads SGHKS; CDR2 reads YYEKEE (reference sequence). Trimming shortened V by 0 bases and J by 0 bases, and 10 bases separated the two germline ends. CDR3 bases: TGTGCCAGCAGCTTGGGTTCGGCAGACTCCTACGAGCAGTACTTC. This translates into CASSLGSADSYEQYF. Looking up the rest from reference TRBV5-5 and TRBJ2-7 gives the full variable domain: DAGVTQSPTHLIKTRGQQVTLRCSPISGHKSVSWYQQVLGQGPQFIFQYYEKEERGRGNFPDRFSARQFPNYSSELNVNALLLGDSALYLCASSLGSADSYEQYFGPGTRLTVT.

CDR3 nucleotide sequence: TGTGCCAGCAGCCAAGTAGGGGGACTCCACGCCTACGAGCAGTACTTC. Residues: CASSQVGGLHAYEQYF. The rearrangement joins TRBV3-1 (or the pseudogene TRBV3-2) to TRBJ2-7; D might be TRBD1 or TRBD2, each matching 6 bases. Germline assignment: CDR1 LGHDT and CDR2 YNNKEL (reference sequence). This CDR3 has 16 amino acids. Trimming took off 1 base at V and 2 bases at J, with 15 bases between the two ends.

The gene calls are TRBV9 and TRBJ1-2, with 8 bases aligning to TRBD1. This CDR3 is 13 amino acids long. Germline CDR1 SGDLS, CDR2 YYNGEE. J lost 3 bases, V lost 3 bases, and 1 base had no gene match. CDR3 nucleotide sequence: TGTGCCAGCAGCGGGACAGGGCACTATGGCTACACCTTC. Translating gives CASSGTGHYGYTF.

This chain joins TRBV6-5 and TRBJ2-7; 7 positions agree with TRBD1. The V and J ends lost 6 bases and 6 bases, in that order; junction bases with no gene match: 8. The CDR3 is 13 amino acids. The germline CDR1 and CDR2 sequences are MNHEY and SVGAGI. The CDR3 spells CASRPRDRSEQYF. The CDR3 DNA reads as TGTGCCAGCAGACCTAGGGACAGATCCGAGCAGTACTTC.